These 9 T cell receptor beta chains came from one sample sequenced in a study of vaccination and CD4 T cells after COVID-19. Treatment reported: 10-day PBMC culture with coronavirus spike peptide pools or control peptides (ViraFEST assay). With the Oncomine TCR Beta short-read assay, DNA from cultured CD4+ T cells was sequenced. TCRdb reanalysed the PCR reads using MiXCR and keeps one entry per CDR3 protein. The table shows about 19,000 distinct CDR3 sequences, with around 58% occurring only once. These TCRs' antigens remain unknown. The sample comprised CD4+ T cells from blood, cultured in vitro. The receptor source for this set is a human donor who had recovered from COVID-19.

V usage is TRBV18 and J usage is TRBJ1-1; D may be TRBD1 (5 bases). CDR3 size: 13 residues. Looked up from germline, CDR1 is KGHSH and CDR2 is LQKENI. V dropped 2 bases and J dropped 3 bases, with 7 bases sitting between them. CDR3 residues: CASSPWGDTEAFF. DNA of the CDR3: TGTGCCAGCTCACCATGGGGGGACACTGAAGCTTTCTTT.

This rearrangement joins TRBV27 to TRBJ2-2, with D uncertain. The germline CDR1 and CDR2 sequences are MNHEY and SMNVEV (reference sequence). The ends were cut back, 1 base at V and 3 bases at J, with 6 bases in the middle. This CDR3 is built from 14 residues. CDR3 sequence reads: CASSLLLDTGELFF. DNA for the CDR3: TGTGCCAGCAGTTTATTGTTGGACACCGGGGAGCTGTTTTTT.

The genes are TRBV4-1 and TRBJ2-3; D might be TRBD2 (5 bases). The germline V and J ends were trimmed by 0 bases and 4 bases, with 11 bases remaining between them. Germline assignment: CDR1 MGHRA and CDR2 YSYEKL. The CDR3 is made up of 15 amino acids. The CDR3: CASSQEREWADTQYF. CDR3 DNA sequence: TGCGCCAGCAGCCAAGAAAGGGAGTGGGCAGATACGCAGTATTTT.

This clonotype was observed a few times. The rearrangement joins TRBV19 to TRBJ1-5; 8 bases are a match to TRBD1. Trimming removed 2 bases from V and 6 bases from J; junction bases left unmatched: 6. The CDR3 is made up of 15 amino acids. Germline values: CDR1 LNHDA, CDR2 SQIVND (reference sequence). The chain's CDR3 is CASSIRDRFLQPQHF. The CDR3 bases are TGTGCCAGTAGTATAAGGGACAGGTTCCTTCAGCCCCAGCATTTT.

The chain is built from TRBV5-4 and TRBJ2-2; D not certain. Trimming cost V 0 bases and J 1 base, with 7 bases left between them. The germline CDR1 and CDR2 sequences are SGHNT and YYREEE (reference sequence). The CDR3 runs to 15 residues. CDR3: CASSLALVNTGELFF. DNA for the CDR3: TGTGCCAGCAGCTTGGCCCTTGTGAACACCGGGGAGCTGTTTTTT.

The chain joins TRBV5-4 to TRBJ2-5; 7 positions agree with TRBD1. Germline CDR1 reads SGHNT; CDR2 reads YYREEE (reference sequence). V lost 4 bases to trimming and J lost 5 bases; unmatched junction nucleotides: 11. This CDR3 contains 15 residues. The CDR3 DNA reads TGTGCCAGCAGCCCAGACAGGGTACGGTTGGAGACCCAGTACTTC. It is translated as CASSPDRVRLETQYF.

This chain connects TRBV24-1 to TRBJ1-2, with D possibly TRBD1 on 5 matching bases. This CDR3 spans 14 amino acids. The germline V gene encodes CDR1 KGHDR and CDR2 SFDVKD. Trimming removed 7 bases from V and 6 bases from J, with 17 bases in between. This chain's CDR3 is CATRGTSYRDGYTF. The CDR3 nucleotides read TGTGCCACCAGGGGGACCTCCTATCGGGATGGCTACACCTTC.

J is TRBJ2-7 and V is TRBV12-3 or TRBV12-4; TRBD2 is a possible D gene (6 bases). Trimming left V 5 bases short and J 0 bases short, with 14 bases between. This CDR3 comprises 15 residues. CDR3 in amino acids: CASSPTRVGSYEQYF. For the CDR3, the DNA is TGTGCCAGCAGTCCGACTAGGGTGGGCTCCTACGAGCAGTACTTC.

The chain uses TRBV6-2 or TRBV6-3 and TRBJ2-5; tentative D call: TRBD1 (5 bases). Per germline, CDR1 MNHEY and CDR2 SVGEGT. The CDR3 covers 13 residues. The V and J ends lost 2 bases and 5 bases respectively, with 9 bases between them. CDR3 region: CASSYARDETQYF. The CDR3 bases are TGTGCCAGCAGTTACGCCAGGGATGAGACCCAGTACTTC.